At least ten counts were recorded for the clone carrying this T cell receptor (beta chain). When naive CD8 T cells were sorted, they were gated as CD8+CD4-CCR7+CD45RA+. Germline loops: CDR1 LGHNA, CDR2 YSLEER. V lost 4 bases to trimming and J lost 6 bases; unmatched junction nucleotides: 6. The CDR3 has 15 amino acids. This entry is derived from a study of molecular identifiers for immune sequencing clone quantification. Previously published methods and listed TCR primers were used for the bulk TCR libraries. MiXCR, run by TCRdb on the PCR reads, gives a single entry per CDR3 protein. The sample consists of about 510,000 distinct CDR3 sequences, about a fifth of them appearing once.

The gene calls are TRBV4-3 and TRBJ2-1; TRBD2 agrees at 10 bases. Sequencing was carried out using naive CD8+ T cells from blood, with Jurkat cell RNA spiked in. Subset defined: FACS-sorted CD8+CD4-CCR7+CD45RA+ naive T cells. This receptor was taken from a human donor in good health. Some libraries in this study had Jurkat cell RNA spiked in. CDR3 in DNA: TGCGCCAGCAGCCGAGAGACTAGCGGGTCCAATGAGCAGTTCTTC. Translated: CASSRETSGSNEQFF.